These T cell receptor beta chains were read from a single sample in a study of blood T cell repertoires in COVID-19. Produced via immunoSEQ multiplex PCR; TCRdb's table is partial and in-frame only. The sample carries roughly 250,000 clones, roughly 84% recorded once. What was sequenced was peripheral blood. The receptors shown here come from a woman aged 40 to 50 who had recovered from COVID-19. Each CDR3 is given with its conserved first and last residue. D genes are given only for firm matches. Only some rows state a clone size, as once, few, many or a class for expanded clones.

d_gene	v_gene	j_gene	abundance	CDR3aa	CDR3nt
TRBD1	TRBV3-1/TRBV3-2	TRBJ1-2	once	CASSQGQGGYGYTF	TGTGCCAGCAGCCAAGGACAGGGAGGCTATGGCTACACCTTC
NA	TRBV5-1	TRBJ2-1	NA	CASRGSSNEQFF	TGCGCCAGCAGGGGTAGCTCCAATGAGCAGTTCTTC
TRBD1	TRBV12-5	TRBJ2-1	many	CASGVRDSYNEQFF	TGTGCTAGTGGTGTCCGGGACAGCTACAATGAGCAGTTCTTC
TRBD1	TRBV7-3	TRBJ1-1	NA	CASSLGTANTEAFF	TGTGCCAGCAGCTTAGGGACAGCCAACACTGAAGCTTTCTTT
NA	TRBV7-2	TRBJ2-1	NA	CASSYGPLGGYNEQFF	TGTGCCAGCAGCTATGGGCCTCTCGGGGGATACAATGAGCAGTTCTTC
NA	TRBV6-5	TRBJ2-2	NA	CASRQVANTGELFF	TGTGCCAGCAGACAGGTTGCGAACACCGGGGAGCTGTTTTTT
NA	TRBV6-1	TRBJ2-7	NA	CASSEWVGSHEQYF	TGTGCCAGCAGTGAATGGGTGGGTAGCCACGAGCAGTACTTC
TRBD1	TRBV11-3	TRBJ2-1	NA	CASSLFDGTGYDEQFF	TGTGCCAGCAGCTTATTCGATGGGACAGGGTACGATGAGCAGTTCTTC
NA	TRBV29-1	TRBJ2-7	NA	CSVEKLGGSYEQYF	TGCAGCGTTGAAAAGTTAGGGGGTTCCTACGAGCAGTACTTC
TRBD1	TRBV27	TRBJ2-7	few	CASSGGTGLRNEQYF	TGTGCCAGCAGTGGCGGGACAGGGCTTAGGAACGAGCAGTACTTC
NA	TRBV5-1	TRBJ2-7	few	CASSLGQLEHEQYF	TGCGCCAGCAGCTTGGGGCAACTAGAACACGAGCAGTACTTC
TRBD1	TRBV6-6	TRBJ2-3	once	CASNYGQELDTQYF	TGTGCCAGCAACTACGGACAGGAGCTCGATACGCAGTATTTT
NA	TRBV28	TRBJ2-3	NA	CASIDPGKGGADTQYF	TGTGCCAGCATCGACCCGGGGAAGGGCGGCGCAGATACGCAGTATTTT
NA	TRBV18	TRBJ1-1	NA	CASSPSGETEAFF	TGTGCCAGCTCACCAAGTGGGGAGACTGAAGCTTTCTTT
NA	TRBV19	TRBJ2-2	few	CASSIRTDTGELFF	TGTGCCAGTAGTATTCGGACAGATACCGGGGAGCTGTTTTTT
NA	TRBV21-1	TRBJ2-5	NA	CARTSRETQYF	TGTGCCCGCACGTCTAGAGAGACCCAGTACTTC
NA	TRBV30	TRBJ2-3	NA	CAWSDFPDTQYF	TGTGCCTGGAGTGACTTCCCAGATACGCAGTATTTT